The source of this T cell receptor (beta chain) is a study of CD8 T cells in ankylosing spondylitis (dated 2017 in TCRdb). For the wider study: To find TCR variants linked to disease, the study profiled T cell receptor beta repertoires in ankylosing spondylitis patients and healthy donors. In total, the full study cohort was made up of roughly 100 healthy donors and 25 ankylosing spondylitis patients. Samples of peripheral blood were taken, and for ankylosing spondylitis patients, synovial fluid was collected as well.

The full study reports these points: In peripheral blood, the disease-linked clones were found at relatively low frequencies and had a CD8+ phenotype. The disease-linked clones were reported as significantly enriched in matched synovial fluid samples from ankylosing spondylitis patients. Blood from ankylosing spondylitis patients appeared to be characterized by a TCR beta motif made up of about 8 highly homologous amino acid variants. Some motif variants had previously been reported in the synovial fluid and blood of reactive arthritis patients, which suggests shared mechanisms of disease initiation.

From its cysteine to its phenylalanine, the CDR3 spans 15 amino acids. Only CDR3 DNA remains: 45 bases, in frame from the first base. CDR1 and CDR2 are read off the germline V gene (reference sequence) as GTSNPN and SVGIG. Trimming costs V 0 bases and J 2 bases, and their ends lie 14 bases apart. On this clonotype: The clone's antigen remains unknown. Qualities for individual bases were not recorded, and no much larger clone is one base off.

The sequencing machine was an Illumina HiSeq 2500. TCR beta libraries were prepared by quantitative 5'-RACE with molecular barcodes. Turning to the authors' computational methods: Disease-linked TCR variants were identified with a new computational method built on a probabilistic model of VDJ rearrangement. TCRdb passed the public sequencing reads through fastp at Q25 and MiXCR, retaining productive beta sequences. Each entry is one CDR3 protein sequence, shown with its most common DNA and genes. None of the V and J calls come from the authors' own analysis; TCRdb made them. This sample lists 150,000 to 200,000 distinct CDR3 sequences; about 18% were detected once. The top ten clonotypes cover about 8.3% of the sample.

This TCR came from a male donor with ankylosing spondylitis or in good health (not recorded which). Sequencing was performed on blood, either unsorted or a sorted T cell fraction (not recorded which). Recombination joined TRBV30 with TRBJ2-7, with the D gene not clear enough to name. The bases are TGTGCCTGGAGTGTACGGTACTATCCCGCCTACGAGCAGTACTTC. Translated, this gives CAWSVRYYPAYEQYF.